These 23 T cell receptor beta chains were all obtained from the same sample, sequenced in a study of response to subunit inactivated influenza vaccine. TCRdb recomputed calls from the RT-PCR reads with MiXCR, one row per CDR3 protein. Of 550,000 to 650,000 distinct CDR3 sequences listed, about 11% are singletons. The material was PBMCs from blood, obtained on the day of vaccination. These receptor sequences come from a man over 45 who received an inactivated influenza vaccine.

This clonotype showed up just a few times. The rearrangement uses TRBV20-1 and TRBJ1-6; perhaps TRBD1 as D (5 bases). V was trimmed by 6 bases and J by 3 bases, leaving 15 bases between them. From germline, CDR1 is DFQATT and CDR2 SNEGSKA (reference sequence). The CDR3 covers 15 residues. The CDR3 loop is CSATGTAIYNSPLHF. CDR3 sequence (DNA): TGCAGTGCAACCGGGACGGCTATCTATAATTCACCCCTCCACTTT.

This chain connects TRBV6-1 to TRBJ2-2; 9 nucleotides align to TRBD1. Germline V lookup: CDR1 MNHNS, CDR2 SASEGT. The CDR3 contains 14 residues. The ends lost 6 bases at V and 7 bases at J; junction bases unmatched: 6. CDR3 sequence reads: CASREDRGNGELFF. CDR3 coding DNA: TGTGCCAGCAGAGAGGACAGGGGTAACGGGGAGCTGTTTTTT.

This clonotype was picked up a small number of times. The rearrangement links TRBV5-1 to TRBJ2-1; D ambiguous. Germline assignment: CDR1 SGHRS and CDR2 YFSETQ. Trimming removed 0 bases at V and 8 bases at J, with 12 bases between. The CDR3 sequence is 14 residues long. CDR3 region: CASSLGPSHDEQFF. DNA for the CDR3: TGCGCCAGCAGCTTGGGACCCAGTCACGATGAGCAGTTCTTC.

This clonotype was recorded at least ten times. V gene TRBV9 combines with J gene TRBJ2-2, with 8 bases aligning to TRBD1. V shed 4 bases, J shed 4 bases, and the junction held 6 bases outside the gene matches. The CDR3 is 15 residues long. CDR1 is SGDLS, CDR2 YYNGEE, per germline. CDR3 in amino acids: CASSPRQGSTGELFF. DNA for the CDR3: TGTGCCAGCAGCCCAAGACAGGGGAGCACCGGGGAGCTGTTTTTT.

V is TRBV6-1 and J is TRBJ2-1, with D maybe TRBD2 (6 bases). V dropped 6 bases and J dropped 10 bases, with 16 bases sitting between them. CDR3 size: 13 residues. Germline V gives CDR1 MNHNS, CDR2 SASEGT. CDR3 residues: CASRGGTGEEQFF. For the CDR3, the DNA is TGTGCCAGCAGAGGCGGTACGGGGGAGGAGCAGTTCTTC.

The V gene is TRBV30, the J gene TRBJ2-7; tentatively, D is TRBD2 (5 bases). V was cut by 4 bases and J by 0 bases, with 10 bases left in between. The CDR3 totals 13 residues. The germline gives CDR1 GTSNPN, CDR2 SVGIG (reference sequence). The CDR3 nucleotides read TGTGCCTGGAAAGCGGAGGTCTCCTACGAGCAGTACTTC. It encodes CAWKAEVSYEQYF.

The rearrangement joins TRBV3-1 to TRBJ2-1; 10 bases line up with TRBD2. The ends lost 3 bases at V and 0 bases at J; junction bases unmatched: 8. This CDR3 comprises 18 residues. CDR1 LGHDT and CDR2 YNNKEL come from the germline V gene (reference sequence). As DNA, the CDR3 is TGTGCCAGCAGCCAGCAGACTAGCGGGCCAGTCTCCTACAATGAGCAGTTCTTC. Amino acids: CASSQQTSGPVSYNEQFF.

In this sample, this clonotype turned up many times. The V and J genes are TRBV6-2 or TRBV6-3 and TRBJ2-7; no clear D gene. CDR1 is MNHEY, CDR2 SVGEGT, per germline. Trimming cost V 0 bases and J 0 bases, with 9 bases left between them. CDR3 length equals 15 residues. The chain's CDR3 is CASSYSDRYSYEQYF. The CDR3 nucleotides read TGTGCCAGCAGTTACTCTGACCGATACTCCTACGAGCAGTACTTC.

V is TRBV4-2 and J is TRBJ1-2, with 8 bases identical to TRBD1. The V gene's germline CDR1 is LGHNA and CDR2 YNFKEQ. This CDR3 region has 14 residues. Unmatched junction bases numbered 7, after V lost 2 bases and J lost 8 bases. The CDR3 protein is CASSQLDRGRGYTF. The CDR3 nucleotides are TGTGCCAGCAGCCAACTCGACAGGGGTCGCGGCTACACCTTC.

The J gene is TRBJ1-2, the V gene TRBV20-1; D unresolved. In germline, CDR1 is DFQATT, CDR2 SNEGSKA (reference sequence). V lost 0 bases to trimming and J lost 5 bases, with 7 bases between them. The CDR3 contains 12 residues. CDR3 bases: TGCAGTGCTAGAGATCAAGGGTATGGCTACACCTTC. It is translated as CSARDQGYGYTF.

A word on this clonotype: Possible read error: a much larger clone is one base away. This rearrangement joins TRBV29-1 to TRBJ2-5, with a weak D call TRBD1 (7 bases). The CDR3 has 14 amino acids. Germline V lookup: CDR1 SQVTM, CDR2 ANQGSEA. V lost 6 bases and J 5 bases, leaving 19 bases between the germline ends. In DNA, the CDR3 is TGCAGCGTGGAGGGACAGCGGGCTTTCGAGACCCAGTACTTC. Protein sequence: CSVEGQRAFETQYF.

This clonotype was seen a handful of times. The chain joins TRBV20-1 to TRBJ2-3; D gene unclear. Germline CDR1 is DFQATT and CDR2 is SNEGSKA (reference sequence). CDR3 length: 13 residues. V lost 3 bases and J 2 bases, leaving 9 bases between the germline ends. CDR3 in DNA: TGCAGTGCTAGTTCTACAGTCACAGATACGCAGTATTTT. This translates into CSASSTVTDTQYF.

The rearrangement links TRBV4-2 to TRBJ2-2; D may correspond to TRBD1 or TRBD2 (6 bases each). Germline CDR1 LGHNA, CDR2 YNFKEQ. V was cut by 2 bases and J by 7 bases, with 23 bases left in between. There are 18 residues in the CDR3. CDR3 in DNA: TGTGCCAGCAGCCAAAGGTTCAGACTAGAAGTAGGGGGCGGGGAGCTGTTTTTT. The encoded protein is CASSQRFRLEVGGGELFF.

This clonotype was counted a few times. The genes are TRBV4-1 and TRBJ2-1, with TRBD2 identical over 8 bases. This CDR3 is 16 amino acids long. The germline V gene encodes CDR1 MGHRA and CDR2 YSYEKL. With 0 bases clipped from V and 7 bases from J, the junction kept 8 bases outside the gene matches. The CDR3 sequence: CASSQELAGLGNEQFF. CDR3 sequence (DNA): TGCGCCAGCAGCCAAGAGTTAGCGGGGCTGGGAAATGAGCAGTTCTTC.

This clonotype was observed a few times. The CDR3 DNA sequence: TGCGCCAGCAGCTTGGGAGGACAGGGGTACCAAGAGACCCAGTACTTC. It is translated as CASSLGGQGYQETQYF. The gene calls are TRBV5-1 and TRBJ2-5, with 9 positions matching TRBD1. V trimming: 0 bases; J trimming: 0 bases; junction bases outside the gene matches: 3. From germline, CDR1 is SGHRS and CDR2 YFSETQ. This CDR3 has 16 amino acids. Complete variable domain (other parts from reference TRBV5-1 and TRBJ2-5): KAGVTQTPRYLIKTRGQQVTLSCSPISGHRSVSWYQQTPGQGLQFLFEYFSETQRNKGNFPGRFSGRQFSNSRSEMNVSTLELGDSALYLCASSLGGQGYQETQYFGPGTRLLVL.

This clonotype was counted many times. CDR3: CASSQGQGNEQFF. In DNA, the CDR3 is TGTGCCAGCAGCCAAGGACAGGGCAATGAGCAGTTCTTC. The chain carries TRBV7-9 and TRBJ2-1; 8 bases line up with TRBD1. The length of the CDR3 is 13 residues. Looked up from germline, CDR1 is SEHNR and CDR2 is FQNEAQ (reference sequence). V was clipped by 5 bases and J by 6 bases; unmatched bases: 3.

This clonotype was observed a few times. The chain combines TRBV2 with TRBJ2-3, with 11 bases lining up with TRBD2. Germline V lookup: CDR1 SNHLY, CDR2 FYNNEI. The CDR3 spans 17 residues. Trimming cost V 5 bases and J 2 bases; bases outside gene matches: 9. In DNA, the CDR3 is TGTGCCAGCAGTCCCCGGAGACTAGCGGGGCACACAGATACGCAGTATTTT. This translates into CASSPRRLAGHTDTQYF.

In this sample, this clonotype turned up a few times. The chain carries TRBV19 and TRBJ1-5; TRBD1 matches 7 bases. Germline V gives CDR1 LNHDA, CDR2 SQIVND (reference sequence). V shed 3 bases, J shed 4 bases, and the junction held 0 bases outside the gene matches. CDR3 length: 13 residues. Here the CDR3 reads CASSMDRNQPQHF. The CDR3 DNA is TGTGCCAGTAGTATGGACAGGAATCAGCCCCAGCATTTT. Drawing the rest from reference TRBV19 and TRBJ1-5, the complete variable domain is DGGITQSPKYLFRKEGQNVTLSCEQNLNHDAMYWYRQDPGQGLRLIYYSQIVNDFQKGDIAEGYSVSREKKESFPLTVTSAQKNPTAFYLCASSMDRNQPQHFGDGTRLSIL.

V usage is TRBV4-3 and J usage is TRBJ1-1; possible D gene TRBD1, 6 bases. This CDR3 has 14 amino acids. Germline CDR1 and CDR2: LGHNA and YSLEER. Trimming stripped 0 bases from V and 6 bases from J, with 11 bases between. CDR3 amino acids: CASSQEWSGAEAFF. CDR3 nucleotide sequence: TGCGCCAGCAGCCAAGAATGGTCAGGGGCTGAAGCTTTCTTT.

The V and J genes are TRBV29-1 and TRBJ2-1; 11 bases are shared with TRBD2. Germline trimming cut 6 bases from V and 12 bases from J; bases unmatched to any gene: 10. Germline V gene sequence: CDR1 SQVTM, CDR2 ANQGSEA. This CDR3 has 13 residues. CDR3 bases: TGCAGCGTGCGTTCGACTAGCGGGAACTCGCAGTTCTTC. This gives the protein CSVRSTSGNSQFF.

The sample holds one count of this clonotype. This chain joins TRBV20-1 and TRBJ2-3, with TRBD1 matching 8 bases. The CDR3 is 14 residues long. With 3 bases clipped from V and 4 bases from J, the junction kept 6 bases outside the gene matches. CDR1 is DFQATT, CDR2 SNEGSKA, per germline (reference sequence). In DNA, the CDR3 is TGCAGTGCTAGCTGGACAGGGTTTTCAGATACGCAGTATTTT. Translating it yields CSASWTGFSDTQYF.

This clonotype was counted only a few times. The V call is TRBV6-1, the J call TRBJ1-2, with 7 bases lining up with TRBD1. CDR1 and CDR2 (germline): MNHNS, SASEGT. Germline trimming cut 5 bases from V and 7 bases from J; bases unmatched to any gene: 7. CDR3 size: 13 residues. The CDR3 loop reads CASSTDRTRGYTF. CDR3 bases: TGTGCCAGCAGTACGGACAGGACCCGTGGCTACACCTTC.

The J gene is TRBJ2-6, the V gene TRBV5-1; D tentatively fits TRBD1 or TRBD2 (5 bases each). The CDR3 extends over 15 amino acids. Trimming stripped 4 bases from V and 1 base from J, with 9 bases between. The germline V gene encodes CDR1 SGHRS and CDR2 YFSETQ. CDR3 DNA sequence: TGCGCCAGCAGCAAGAGGGGTTCTGGGGCCAACGTCCTGACTTTC. Protein sequence: CASSKRGSGANVLTF.